The 28 T cell receptor beta chains given below trace back to one sample, sequenced in a study of molecular identifiers for immune sequencing clone quantification. Each CDR3 protein gets one entry after TCRdb re-called the PCR reads with MiXCR. The sample includes about 320,000 distinct CDR3 sequences, roughly a quarter of them seen just once. Material for sequencing was naive CD8+ T cells from blood, with Jurkat cell RNA spiked in. Stated subset: FACS-sorted CD8+CD4-CCR7+CD45RA+ naive T cells. Receptors were obtained from a human donor in good health. Some libraries in this study had Jurkat cell RNA spiked in.

With regard to this clonotype: A much larger clone differs from this one at a single base, so this may be a read error. The chain employs TRBV28 and TRBJ1-1, with a tentative D call TRBD1 (5 bases). CDR1 and CDR2 (germline): MDHEN, SYDVKM. The CDR3 is made up of 14 amino acids. CDR3 region: CACSQTREGTEAFF. The DNA of the CDR3 is TGTGCCTGCAGTCAAACCCGAGAGGGGACTGAAGCTTTCTTT.

With respect to this clonotype: An end of the junction differs from the germline gene, which may be a read error. The chain joins TRBV7-9 to TRBJ2-3, with TRBD1 matching over 7 bases. Germline V gene data show CDR1 as SEHNR and CDR2 as FQNEAQ (reference sequence). The CDR3 spans 16 residues. Here the CDR3 reads CTSSPRTGKPTDTQYF. In DNA form, the CDR3 reads TGTACCAGCAGCCCAAGGACAGGAAAGCCTACAGATACGCAGTATTTT.

There are many counts of this clonotype. This chain joins TRBV5-1 and TRBJ1-1, with D unresolved. V was shortened by 0 bases and J by 1 base, with 4 bases between the two germline ends. Germline V CDR1 and CDR2: SGHRS, YFSETQ. This CDR3 has 13 amino acids. CDR3 sequence: CASSLEENTEAFF. CDR3 sequence (DNA): TGCGCCAGCAGCTTGGAGGAGAACACTGAAGCTTTCTTT.

The V call is TRBV20-1, the J call TRBJ2-5, with a weak D call TRBD2 (7 bases). The CDR3 contains 15 residues. Germline CDR1 and CDR2: DFQATT and SNEGSKA (reference sequence). Trimming pared 6 bases from V and 0 bases from J, leaving 17 bases between. The CDR3 nucleotides read TGCAGTGCGGGGGGGCGGGACCCGTACCAAGAGACCCAGTACTTC. As protein: CSAGGRDPYQETQYF.

On this clonotype: One end of the junction is discordant with germline, which a read error may explain. The chain uses TRBV12-3 or TRBV12-4 and TRBJ2-7; D is possibly TRBD1 or TRBD2 (6 bases each). The CDR3 extends over 15 amino acids. The CDR3 nucleotides are TGTGGCAGCAGTAGGGGGGATCGCTCCCGGGGGGAGCAGTACTTC. This translates into CGSSRGDRSRGEQYF.

Many counts were recorded for this clonotype. The chain links TRBV6-6 to TRBJ1-1; a possible D gene is TRBD1 (5 bases). The germline CDR1 and CDR2 sequences are MNHNY and SVGAGI (reference sequence). The CDR3 contains 14 residues. The V and J ends lost 7 bases and 0 bases respectively, with 12 bases between them. In DNA, the CDR3 is TGTGCCAGCACTGAAGGGGCCTTGAACACTGAAGCTTTCTTT. Protein sequence: CASTEGALNTEAFF.

About this clonotype: One junction end does not reproduce the germline sequence, and a read error may be involved. J is TRBJ2-3 and V is TRBV4-3, with 9 bases identical to TRBD2. The CDR3 spans 16 residues. CDR1 and CDR2 (germline): LGHNA, YSLEER. The CDR3 DNA is TGCGCCCGCAGCCAAGATTGGCCTAGCGGGGCGGATACGCAGTATTTT. Its translation: CARSQDWPSGADTQYF.

In the case of this clonotype: A much bigger clone sits one base away, suggesting this may be a read error. The V call is TRBV4-3, the J call TRBJ1-1, with TRBD1 as a possible D gene (5 bases). Per the germline V gene, CDR1 is LGHNA and CDR2 is YSLEER. The CDR3 has 15 amino acids. The CDR3 sequence: CASSQDGGGLTEVFF. CDR3 coding DNA: TGCGCCAGCAGCCAAGATGGTGGGGGACTTACTGAAGTTTTCTTT.

About this clonotype itself: This may be a read error: a much more frequent sequence differs by one nucleotide. This chain uses TRBV9 with TRBJ2-3, with unresolved D. Germline V gene data show CDR1 as SGDLS and CDR2 as YYNGEE. Trimming removed 0 bases from V and 4 bases from J, with 18 bases in between. The length of the CDR3 is 17 residues. The DNA for the CDR3 is TGTGCCAGCAGCGTAGGCCAACTCGAAGGCGGCGCAGATACGCAGTATTTT. This gives the protein CASSVGQLEGGADTQYF.

This clonotype came up a few times. A much more abundant neighbour one base away suggests this may be a read error. The V gene is TRBV19, the J gene TRBJ1-2, with D unclear. Germline assignment: CDR1 LNHDA and CDR2 SQIVND (reference sequence). The V end was cut by 5 bases, the J end by 1 base, with 8 bases between. The CDR3 covers 13 residues. The CDR3 protein is CASSQLNNYGYTF. The CDR3 DNA is TGTGCCAGTAGTCAACTGAATAACTATGGCTACACCTTC.

The chain combines TRBV27 with TRBJ1-5; TRBD1 matches at 9 bases. The junction had 7 bases not matched to a gene; V was cut back by 5 bases and J by 5 bases. CDR3 size: 15 residues. Looked up from germline, CDR1 is MNHEY and CDR2 is SMNVEV (reference sequence). The CDR3 DNA is TGTGCCAGCAGTCACAGGGGGCTTGGGGATCAGCCCCAGCATTTT. It is translated as CASSHRGLGDQPQHF.

The table lists this clonotype with a few counts. The chain uses TRBV27 and TRBJ1-4; 7 bases line up with TRBD1. V dropped 0 bases and J dropped 8; count of bases not matched to a gene: 6. Germline CDR1 MNHEY, CDR2 SMNVEV (reference sequence). This CDR3 has 15 amino acids. In DNA, the CDR3 is TGTGCCAGCAGTTTATCGACAGGGTTTCGAGAAAAACTGTTTTTT. It is translated as CASSLSTGFREKLFF. The full variable domain, its missing parts supplied by reference TRBV27 and TRBJ1-4, is EAQVTQNPRYLITVTGKKLTVTCSQNMNHEYMSWYRQDPGLGLRQIYYSMNVEVTDKGDVPEGYKVSRKEKRNFPLILESPSPNQTSLYFCASSLSTGFREKLFFGSGTQLSVL.

The chain combines TRBV5-5 with TRBJ2-3, with 12 bases that match TRBD2. Trimming took 4 bases from V and 1 from J; bases not matched to a gene: 4. The CDR3 consists of 16 residues. CDR1 SGHKS and CDR2 YYEKEE come from the germline V gene (reference sequence). The CDR3 sequence is CASSPRLAGGTDTQYF. The CDR3, as DNA: TGTGCCAGCAGCCCGAGACTAGCGGGGGGCACAGATACGCAGTATTTT. The full variable domain, in which reference TRBV5-5 and TRBJ2-3 provide the parts outside the CDR3, is DAGVTQSPTHLIKTRGQQVTLRCSPISGHKSVSWYQQVLGQGPQFIFQYYEKEERGRGNFPDRFSARQFPNYSSELNVNALLLGDSALYLCASSPRLAGGTDTQYFGPGTRLTVL.

Regarding this clonotype: No conserved phenylalanine or tryptophan ends this CDR3, so it is likely a read error. V is TRBV12-3 or TRBV12-4 and J is TRBJ2-4; D remains ambiguous. Trimming shortened V by 6 bases and J by 5 bases, and 5 bases separated the two germline ends. The CDR3 length is 11 residues. This CDR3 reads CASSLQNIQYS. CDR3 sequence (DNA): TGTGCCAGCAGCCTGCAAAACATTCAGTACTCC.

Notes on this clonotype: A much larger clone is a single base away; this may be a read error. The chain couples TRBV27 to TRBJ2-3; 9 bases agree with TRBD2. The trim removed 3 bases at V and 2 bases at J, leaving 12 bases unmatched. This CDR3 is built from 18 residues. Germline V CDR1 and CDR2: MNHEY, SMNVEV (reference sequence). CDR3: CASSFFPSGVLPTDTQYF. The CDR3 coding sequence is TGTGCCAGCAGTTTTTTCCCTAGCGGGGTCCTCCCCACAGATACGCAGTATTTT.

At least ten counts were recorded for this clonotype. The J gene is TRBJ2-2, the V gene TRBV29-1; 10 bases are a match to TRBD2. This CDR3 has 15 residues. From germline, CDR1 is SQVTM and CDR2 ANQGSEA. The J segment lost 6 bases and the V segment lost 7 bases, leaving 11 bases of the junction unmatched. Here the CDR3 reads CSAQGSGRAAGELFF. CDR3 sequence (DNA): TGCAGCGCCCAAGGGAGCGGGAGGGCCGCCGGGGAGCTGTTTTTT.

This clonotype showed up many times. The J gene is TRBJ2-5, the V gene TRBV4-1, with a tentative D call TRBD2 (5 bases). Trimming cost V 4 bases and J 1 base, with 13 bases left between them. Germline-derived CDR1 and CDR2 are MGHRA and YSYEKL. This CDR3 has 15 amino acids. CDR3 loop: CASSRGLGSQETQYF. As DNA, the CDR3 is TGCGCCAGCAGCCGAGGACTGGGGTCCCAAGAGACCCAGTACTTC.

Ten or more counts support this clonotype. The genes are TRBV7-8 and TRBJ2-4; no clear D. Germline V gene lookup returns CDR1 SGHVS and CDR2 FQNEAQ. The CDR3 consists of 16 residues. The V and J ends lost 1 base and 0 bases respectively, with 10 bases between them. In nucleotides, the CDR3 is TGTGCCAGCAGCTTAGATCCCCCTCTAGCCAAAAACATTCAGTACTTC. Amino acids: CASSLDPPLAKNIQYF.

A note on this clonotype: It is likely a read error, because the conserved phenylalanine at the end of the CDR3 is missing. The V gene is TRBV6-2 or TRBV6-3, the J gene TRBJ2-3; D unclear. The CDR3 runs to 14 residues. Trimming took off 5 bases at V and 6 bases at J, with 15 bases between the two ends. CDR1 and CDR2 from the germline V gene are MNHEY and SVGEGT. In DNA form, the CDR3 reads TGTGCCAGCAGTCTTCACGTAAGGAGCGATACGCAGTATTCT. Translation gives CASSLHVRSDTQYS.

This clonotype was seen repeatedly, ten times or more. The rearrangement uses TRBV28 and TRBJ2-7; D is unresolved. Between the trimmed V and J ends, which lost 5 bases and 1 base, there was a span of 9 bases. The CDR3 totals 13 residues. CDR1 and CDR2 from the germline V gene are MDHEN and SYDVKM. The CDR3 nucleotides are TGTGCCAGCAGTATAAGCAGGTCCTACGAGCAGTACTTC. It translates to CASSISRSYEQYF.

The gene calls are TRBV15 and TRBJ2-3; a weak D match, TRBD1 (5 bases). Germline lookup yields CDR1 LNHNV and CDR2 YYDKDF (reference sequence). The CDR3 spans 14 residues. V lost 3 bases to trimming and J lost 4 bases, with 11 bases between them. The CDR3 coding sequence is TGTGCCACCAGCAGCAGGGTCGGCGCAGATACGCAGTATTTT. Its translation is CATSSRVGADTQYF.

This clonotype was detected many times. J is TRBJ2-5 and V is TRBV25-1; no clear D. CDR1 is MGHDK and CDR2 is SYGVNS in the germline V gene. This CDR3 has 11 residues. V lost 2 bases and J lost 6, with 4 bases in between. CDR3 in amino acids: CASSEGQTQYF. CDR3 DNA: TGTGCCAGCAGTGAAGGGCAGACCCAGTACTTC. Combining the CDR3 with reference TRBV25-1 and TRBJ2-5 gives the whole variable domain EADIYQTPRYLVIGTGKKITLECSQTMGHDKMYWYQQDPGMELHLIHYSYGVNSTEKGDLSSESTVSRIRTEHFPLTLESARPSHTSQYLCASSEGQTQYFGPGTRLLVL.

This clonotype occurred many times. CDR3 nucleotide sequence: TGCGCCAGCAGCCGTGACCGGACAGACCCCTACGAGCAGTACTTC. This gives the protein CASSRDRTDPYEQYF. The chain links TRBV5-1 to TRBJ2-7; TRBD1 might be the D (6 bases). The V end was cut by 4 bases, the J end by 2 bases, with 16 bases between. Germline V gene sequence: CDR1 SGHRS, CDR2 YFSETQ. The CDR3 runs to 15 residues.

This sequence joins TRBV12-3 or TRBV12-4 and TRBJ2-3; 11 bases fit TRBD2. The CDR3 is 21 amino acids. J lost 8 bases, V lost 5 bases, and 27 bases had no gene match. CDR3 sequence reads: CASSAETPGTSGPWEPATQYF. The CDR3 DNA reads TGTGCCAGCAGTGCCGAAACACCCGGGACTAGCGGCCCGTGGGAGCCAGCTACGCAGTATTTT.

To note about this clonotype: The germline gene is not matched at one end of the junction; a read error may be the cause. The chain joins TRBV6-5 to TRBJ1-5; D not resolved. CDR3 length equals 15 residues. In germline, CDR1 is MNHEY, CDR2 SVGAGI. CDR3 sequence (DNA): TGTGCCAGCAAACAGAGGGCATTTAACAATCAGCCCCAACATTTT. Residues: CASKQRAFNNQPQHF.

The chain couples TRBV19 to TRBJ1-5; the D gene is possibly TRBD1 (5 bases). The CDR3 contains 14 residues. Germline assignment: CDR1 LNHDA and CDR2 SQIVND (reference sequence). Trimming removed 3 bases at V and 6 bases at J, with 12 bases between. CDR3 amino acids: CASSIWGTSQPQHF. The DNA for the CDR3 is TGTGCCAGTAGTATCTGGGGCACCAGTCAGCCCCAGCATTTT.

The table lists this clonotype with a few counts. The V call is TRBV19, the J call TRBJ2-3; D perhaps matches TRBD2 (6 bases). Per the germline V gene, CDR1 is LNHDA and CDR2 is SQIVND (reference sequence). This CDR3 has 13 residues. With 5 bases removed from V and 1 base from J, the gap between germline ends came to 7 bases. The CDR3 coding sequence is TGTGCCAGTAGTCGCGGGGGCACAGATACGCAGTATTTT. It encodes CASSRGGTDTQYF.

This clonotype was counted ten times or more. This rearrangement joins TRBV7-2 to TRBJ1-5; the D is unclear. Trimming removed 1 base at V and 3 bases at J, with 13 bases between. Germline assignment: CDR1 SGHTA and CDR2 FQGNSA. The CDR3 extends over 16 amino acids. CDR3 sequence (DNA): TGTGCCAGCAGCTTAGGGATAGCGGGGTCCAATCAGCCCCAGCATTTT. Protein sequence: CASSLGIAGSNQPQHF.